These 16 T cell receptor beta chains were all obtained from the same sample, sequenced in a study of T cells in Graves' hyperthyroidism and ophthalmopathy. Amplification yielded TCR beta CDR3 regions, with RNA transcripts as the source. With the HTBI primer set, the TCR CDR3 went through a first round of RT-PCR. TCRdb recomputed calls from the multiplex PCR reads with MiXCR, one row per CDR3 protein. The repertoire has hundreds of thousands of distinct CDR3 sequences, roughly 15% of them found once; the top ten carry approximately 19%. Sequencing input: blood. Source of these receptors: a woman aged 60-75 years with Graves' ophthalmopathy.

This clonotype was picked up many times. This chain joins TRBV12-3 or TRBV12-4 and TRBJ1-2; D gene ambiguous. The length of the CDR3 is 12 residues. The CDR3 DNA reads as TGTGTGTCTCCCGGGATCGACTATGGCTACACCTTC. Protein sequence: CVSPGIDYGYTF.

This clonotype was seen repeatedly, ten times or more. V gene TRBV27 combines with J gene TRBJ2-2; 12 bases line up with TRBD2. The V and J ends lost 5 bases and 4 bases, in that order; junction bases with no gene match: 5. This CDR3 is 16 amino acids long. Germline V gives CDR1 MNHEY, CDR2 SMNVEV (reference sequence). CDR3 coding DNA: TGTGCCAGCAGTCCAGTGGGACTAGCGGGCACCGGGGAGCTGTTTTTT. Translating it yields CASSPVGLAGTGELFF.

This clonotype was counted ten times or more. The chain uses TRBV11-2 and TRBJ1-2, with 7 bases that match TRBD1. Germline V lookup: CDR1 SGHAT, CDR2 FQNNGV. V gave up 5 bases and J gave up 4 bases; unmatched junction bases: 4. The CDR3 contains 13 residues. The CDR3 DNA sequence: TGTGCCAGCAGCAGGGACAGACTCTATGGCTACACCTTC. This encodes CASSRDRLYGYTF.

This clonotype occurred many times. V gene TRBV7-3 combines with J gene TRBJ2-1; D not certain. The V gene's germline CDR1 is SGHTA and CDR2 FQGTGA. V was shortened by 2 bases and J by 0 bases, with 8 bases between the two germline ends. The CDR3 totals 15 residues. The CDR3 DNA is TGTGCCAGCAGCTTACCTGGGTCCTCCTACAATGAGCAGTTCTTC. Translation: CASSLPGSSYNEQFF.

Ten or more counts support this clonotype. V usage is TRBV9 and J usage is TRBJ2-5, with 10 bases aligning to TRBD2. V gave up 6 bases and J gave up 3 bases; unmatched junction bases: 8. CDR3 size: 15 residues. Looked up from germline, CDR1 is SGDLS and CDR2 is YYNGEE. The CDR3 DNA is TGTGCCAGCACCAGATACGGACTAGCGGAAGAGACCCAGTACTTC. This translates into CASTRYGLAEETQYF.

CDR3 sequence: CASSLQLAGPTDTQYF. In DNA, the CDR3 is TGTGCCAGCAGCTTGCAACTAGCGGGGCCCACAGATACGCAGTATTTT. This chain uses TRBV5-6 with TRBJ2-3; 10 nucleotides line up with TRBD2. CDR3 length equals 16 residues. Germline CDR1 is SGHDT and CDR2 is YYEEEE. V was pared by 1 base and J by 2 bases, with 4 bases of the junction left unmatched. Combining the CDR3 with reference TRBV5-6 and TRBJ2-3 gives the whole variable domain DAGVTQSPTHLIKTRGQQVTLRCSPKSGHDTVSWYQQALGQGPQFIFQYYEEEERQRGNFPDRFSGHQFPNYSSELNVNALLLGDSALYLCASSLQLAGPTDTQYFGPGTRLTVL.

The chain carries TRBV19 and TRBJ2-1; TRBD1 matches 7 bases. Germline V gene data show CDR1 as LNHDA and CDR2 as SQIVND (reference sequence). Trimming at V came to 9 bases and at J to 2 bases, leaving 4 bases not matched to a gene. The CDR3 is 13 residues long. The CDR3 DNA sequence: TGTGCCAGCCGACAGGGCCCCTACAATGAGCAGTTCTTC. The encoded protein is CASRQGPYNEQFF.

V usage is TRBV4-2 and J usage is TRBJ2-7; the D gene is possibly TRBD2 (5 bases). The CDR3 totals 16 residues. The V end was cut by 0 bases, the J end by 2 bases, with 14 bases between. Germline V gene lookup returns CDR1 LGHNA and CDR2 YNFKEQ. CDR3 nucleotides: TGTGCCAGCAGCCAAGATAAAAGCGGTACGACCTACGAGCAGTACTTC. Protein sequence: CASSQDKSGTTYEQYF.

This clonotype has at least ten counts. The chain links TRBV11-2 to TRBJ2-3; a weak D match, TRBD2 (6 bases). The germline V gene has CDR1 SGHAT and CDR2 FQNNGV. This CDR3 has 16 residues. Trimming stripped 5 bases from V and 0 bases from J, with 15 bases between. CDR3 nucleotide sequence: TGTGCCAGCAGCCAAAACCGTGGGGGGAGCACAGATACGCAGTATTTT. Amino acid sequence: CASSQNRGGSTDTQYF.

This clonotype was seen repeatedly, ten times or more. This CDR3 is CASSQGQQGAAEAFF. The CDR3 DNA follows: TGTGCCAGCAGCCAAGGTCAGCAGGGGGCTGCTGAAGCTTTCTTT. This sequence joins TRBV3-1 and TRBJ1-1, with TRBD1 identical over 8 bases. The J segment lost 6 bases and the V segment lost 1 base, leaving 7 bases of the junction unmatched. Germline assignment: CDR1 LGHDT and CDR2 YNNKEL (reference sequence). This CDR3 has 15 residues.

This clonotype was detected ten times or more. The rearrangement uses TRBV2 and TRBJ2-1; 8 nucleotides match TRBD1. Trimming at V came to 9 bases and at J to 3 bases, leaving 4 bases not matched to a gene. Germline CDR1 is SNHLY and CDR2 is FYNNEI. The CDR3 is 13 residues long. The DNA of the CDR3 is TGTGCCAGTTCCGGGACAGGCTACAATGAGCAGTTCTTC. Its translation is CASSGTGYNEQFF.

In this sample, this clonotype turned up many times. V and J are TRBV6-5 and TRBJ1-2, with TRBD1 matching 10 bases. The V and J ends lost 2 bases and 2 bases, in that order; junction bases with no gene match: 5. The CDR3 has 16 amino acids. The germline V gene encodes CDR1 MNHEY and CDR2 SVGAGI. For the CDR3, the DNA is TGTGCCAGCAGTTACCCCGTGGGACAGGGGAACTATGGCTACACCTTC. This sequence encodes CASSYPVGQGNYGYTF.

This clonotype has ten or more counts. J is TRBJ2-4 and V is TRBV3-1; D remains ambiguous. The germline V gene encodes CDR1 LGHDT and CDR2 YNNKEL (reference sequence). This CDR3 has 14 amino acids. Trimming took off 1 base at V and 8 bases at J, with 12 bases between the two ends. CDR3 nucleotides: TGTGCCAGCAGCCAAGGGCGTGACGTAGACATTCAGTACTTC. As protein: CASSQGRDVDIQYF.

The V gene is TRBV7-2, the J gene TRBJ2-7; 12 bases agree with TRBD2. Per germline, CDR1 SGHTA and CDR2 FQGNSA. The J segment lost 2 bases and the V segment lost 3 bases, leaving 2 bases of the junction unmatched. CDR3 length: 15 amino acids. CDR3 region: CASSFGLAGTYEQYF. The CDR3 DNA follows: TGTGCCAGCAGCTTCGGACTAGCGGGAACCTACGAGCAGTACTTC.

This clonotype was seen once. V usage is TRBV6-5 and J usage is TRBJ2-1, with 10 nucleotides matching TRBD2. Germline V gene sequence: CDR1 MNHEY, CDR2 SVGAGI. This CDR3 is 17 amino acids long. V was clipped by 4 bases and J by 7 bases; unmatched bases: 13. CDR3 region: CASSSPSLAGELNEQFF. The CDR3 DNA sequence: TGTGCCAGCAGTTCGCCTTCTCTAGCGGGAGAATTGAATGAGCAGTTCTTC.

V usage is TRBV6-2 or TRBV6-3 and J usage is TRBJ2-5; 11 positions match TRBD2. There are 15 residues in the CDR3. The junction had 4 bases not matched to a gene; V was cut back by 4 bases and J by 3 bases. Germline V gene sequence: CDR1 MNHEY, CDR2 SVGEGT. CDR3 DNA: TGTGCCAGCAGTTCCCCACTAGCGGGGGAAGAGACCCAGTACTTC. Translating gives CASSSPLAGEETQYF.